This TCR beta chain emerged from a study of Ad26.COV2.S vaccination and SARS-CoV-2 variants. The treatment denotes: roughly 19 received Ad26.COV2.S at low or high dose, single or two shots; several received placebo; per-sample allocation not given. Sampling was done on day 63 after the first vaccine or placebo injection. Ad26 vector vaccine expressed Wuhan-strain SARS-CoV-2 spike. The protocol was immunoSEQ multiplex PCR, while the TCRdb copy is restricted to in-frame clones and leaves out a portion. Among roughly 240,000 clones listed, roughly 90% were seen once. Germline CDR1 and CDR2: SGHVS and FQNEAQ. CDR3 length: 13 amino acids. V was shortened by 3 bases and J by 1 base, with 6 bases between the two germline ends.

This clonotype was obtained from a person between 18 and 59 years old who received the Ad26.COV2.S COVID-19 vaccine or a placebo. The sample was peripheral blood, taken in a trial of Ad26.COV2.S vaccine versus placebo. V and J are TRBV7-8 and TRBJ1-2; D gene uncertain. CDR3 sequence reads: CASSFGSNYGYTF. CDR3 coding DNA: TGTGCCAGCAGCTTTGGGAGTAACTATGGCTACACCTTC.